The source of this T cell receptor (beta chain) is a study of tumor and adjacent non-tumor tissue in lung cancer. Whole-study context: Each sample yielded 3.5 million to 5 million productive TCRbeta reads on average.

The template was RNA from unsorted bulk tissue. This clonotype was seen ten or more times. Its antigen remains unknown. Three rounds of nested PCR, following a modified ARM-PCR protocol, produced the TCRbeta library. TCRdb recomputed calls from the multiplex PCR reads with MiXCR, one row per CDR3 protein. The sample shows tens of thousands of distinct CDR3 sequences, roughly 66% of them seen only once. Germline CDR1 SEHNR, CDR2 FQNEAQ (reference sequence). V was clipped by 1 base and J by 6 bases, with 3 bases between them. The CDR3 is 12 amino acids. Findings and limits, study-wide: Patients with more diverse tumor TCRs had worse survival. Tumor repertoires had a smaller top 100 clone share than normal lung. Significantly higher TCR diversity was found in tumor than normal lung.

This chain connects TRBV7-9 to TRBJ2-2; D not certain. Sequencing was performed on lung tumor tissue. The sequence derives from a man in his sixties with non-small cell lung cancer. CDR3 DNA: TGTGCCAGCAGCTTAGACGCCGGGGAGCTGTTTTTT. It encodes CASSLDAGELFF.